This T cell receptor (beta chain) was recovered during a study of cytomegalovirus exposure and HLA in healthy donors. The PCR ran on 60 Vbeta and 13 Jbeta primers. Measured with immunoSEQ multiplex PCR; TCRdb has only the in-frame clones, and not every one. The top ten clones hold about 1.4% of a sample with hundreds of thousands of clones, 65% to 90% of them seen once. There are 17 residues in the CDR3. Trimming stripped 8 bases from V and 1 base from J, with 21 bases between. Germline lookup yields CDR1 SNHLY and CDR2 FYNNEI. Notes on this clone: As yet, its antigen is unknown.

Overall study results and limits: According to a later analysis, donors in an Asian-associated ancestry cluster reportedly had fewer N-insertions than the roughly 720-donor mean.

Sequenced sample: PBMCs. The sequence derives from a girl under 18 in good health and CMV-seronegative. The V call is TRBV2, the J call TRBJ1-5; D is perhaps TRBD1 (6 bases). The CDR3 bases are TGTGCCAGCGCATCAGGGGATCGGGATTGGAGCAATCAGCCCCAGCATTTT. Translated, it gives CASASGDRDWSNQPQHF. Together with reference TRBV2 and TRBJ1-5, the CDR3 gives the full variable domain: EPEVTQTPSHQVTQMGQEVILRCVPISNHLYFYWYRQILGQKVEFLVSFYNNEISEKSEIFDDQFSVERPDGSNFTLKIRSTKLEDSAMYFCASASGDRDWSNQPQHFGDGTRLSIL.